This TCR beta chain derives from a study of blood T cell repertoires in COVID-19. Germline CDR1 reads KGHSH; CDR2 reads LQKENI. V was clipped by 3 bases and J by 0 bases; unmatched bases: 3. This CDR3 has 15 residues. Data came from immunoSEQ multiplex PCR; TCRdb stores just in-frame clones and leaves some out. This sample has approximately 210,000 clones, with roughly nine tenths found just once. This chain connects TRBV18 to TRBJ2-7; TRBD2 aligns across 9 bases. This clonotype was sampled from a man aged 40-49 years with active or convalescent COVID-19. Sequencing used peripheral blood. The CDR3 reads CASSPGSGSSYEQYF. CDR3 DNA sequence: TGTGCCAGCTCACCGGGTAGCGGGAGCTCCTACGAGCAGTACTTC.